Following are 2 T cell receptor beta chains from one sample sequenced in a study of cytomegalovirus exposure and HLA in healthy donors. Both 60 Vbeta primers and 13 Jbeta primers went into the PCR. TCRdb's table, derived via immunoSEQ multiplex PCR, lists solely in-frame clones and lacks some. The repertoire includes some 150,000 clones, around 10% of them detected once, and less than 2% sits in the top ten. Sequenced sample: PBMCs. The receptors here all came from a male donor in good health and CMV-seronegative.

The sample holds a few counts of this clone. A read error may account for a junction end that differs from germline. The chain combines TRBV6-5 with TRBJ1-2; no definite D call. The CDR3 has 13 amino acids. CDR1 is MNHEY, CDR2 SVGAGI, per germline. The CDR3 DNA follows: TGTGCCAGCAGTCCTCAAGCGGGCTATGGCTACCCCTTC. This gives the protein CASSPQAGYGYPF.

This clone was picked up a small number of times. CDR3 DNA sequence: TGTGCCAGCAGCTTAACGAGCAACCAAGAGACCCAGTACTTC. This codes for CASSLTSNQETQYF. The chain joins TRBV13 to TRBJ2-5, with D hard to call. Trimming left V 2 bases short and J 0 bases short, with 7 bases between. The V gene's germline CDR1 is PRHDT and CDR2 FYEKMQ (reference sequence). The CDR3 is 14 amino acids.